This TCR beta chain was recovered during a study of shared clonotypes between healthy human individuals. Germline-derived CDR1 and CDR2 are SGHRS and YFSETQ. This CDR3 spans 16 amino acids. On this clone itself: The antigen is not known.

Findings and limits, study-wide: In having few donors, the study represented limited genetic and exposure-history diversity.

Profiled with immunoSEQ multiplex PCR; TCRdb holds only in-frame clones, not every one. The sample yields about 500,000 clones, 77% seen once. Sequenced sample: PBMCs. The sequence was obtained from a woman aged 40 to 50 in good health. Some clones in this sample may be carry-over from other donors' samples. The chain uses TRBV5-1 and TRBJ1-3, with TRBD2 identical over 9 bases. The J call could be wrong; TRBJ2-2 is a better fit for the DNA end. The CDR3 reads CASSLPSGANTGELFF. CDR3 bases: TGCGCCAGCAGCTTACCTAGCGGGGCAAACACCGGGGAGCTGTTTTTT.